This T cell receptor beta chain was recorded in a study of technical replicates of blood from several donors (dated by TCRdb to the late 2010s). V drops 0 bases and J drops 3 bases, leaving 12 bases in between. From a lookup of the germline V gene, CDR1 and CDR2 are MNHEY and SVGAGI. The CDR3 numbers 15 residues from cysteine through phenylalanine. The kept DNA is CDR3 alone, 45 bases in frame from the first base. The library relied on the immunoSEQ multiplex PCR assay. TCRdb took over this immuneACCESS table, retaining in-frame rearrangements with V and J assigned. Such tables are incomplete; in checked studies, under half of the missing clones stem from an unresolved V gene, and the remainder is unexplained. The sample table holds about 68,000 clones, of which about 97% were seen once. Roughly 0.25% of the sample belongs to the ten largest clones. About this clone itself: The antigen this receptor binds is unknown. Qualities for individual bases were not recorded, and no much larger clone is one base off.

The TCR was taken from a human donor in good health. The rearranged chain carries TRBV6-5 and TRBJ2-7; a tentative D match to TRBD1 spans 5 bases. The sequenced sample consisted of T cells isolated from PBMCs. The CDR3 is CASSYSSAGYYEQYF. The sequenced DNA: TGTGCCAGCAGTTACTCGAGTGCAGGGTACTACGAGCAGTACTTC.